Following are 10 T cell receptor beta chains from one sample sequenced in a study of identifying expanded T cells in peripheral blood. Using immunoSEQ multiplex PCR, the repertoire was profiled, and TCRdb retains in-frame clones only, with some absent. The profile shows about 91,000 clones, roughly 90% of them singletons. The sample comprised blood. All receptors derive from a person between 18 and 69 years old in good health.

A single count supports this clone. CDR3 sequence (DNA): TGTGCCAGCAGCTTGGACAGCGGGGGCTACAATGAGCAGTTCTTC. It yields the protein CASSLDSGGYNEQFF. V gene TRBV5-4 combines with J gene TRBJ2-1; 8 nucleotides line up with TRBD2. CDR3 length: 15 residues. The junction had 2 bases not matched to a gene; V was cut back by 0 bases and J by 3 bases. Per the germline V gene, CDR1 is SGHNT and CDR2 is YYREEE (reference sequence).

The chain couples TRBV25-1 to TRBJ2-1, with D possibly called TRBD1 or TRBD2 (5 bases each). The CDR3 loop spans 16 amino acids. The ends were cut back, 0 bases at V and 8 bases at J, with 17 bases in the middle. CDR1 and CDR2 (germline): MGHDK, SYGVNS. CDR3 sequence (DNA): TGTGCCAGCAGTGAATATGGGACGGGCAGATTTCATGAGCAGTTCTTC. It is translated as CASSEYGTGRFHEQFF. Full variable domain (missing parts from reference TRBV25-1 and TRBJ2-1): EADIYQTPRYLVIGTGKKITLECSQTMGHDKMYWYQQDPGMELHLIHYSYGVNSTEKGDLSSESTVSRIRTEHFPLTLESARPSHTSQYLCASSEYGTGRFHEQFFGPGTRLTVL.

The chain is built from TRBV6-1 and TRBJ1-2, with D hard to call. V was cut by 7 bases and J by 3 bases, with 9 bases left in between. CDR3 length: 12 residues. The germline V gene encodes CDR1 MNHNS and CDR2 SASEGT. The CDR3 DNA follows: TGTGCCAGCACCCCGGAATACTATGGCTACACCTTC. It translates to CASTPEYYGYTF.

The J gene is TRBJ1-6, the V gene TRBV15; no clear D. Germline V gene lookup returns CDR1 LNHNV and CDR2 YYDKDF (reference sequence). V was clipped by 0 bases and J by 4 bases, with 7 bases between them. The CDR3 length is 15 residues. The CDR3 nucleotides are TGTGCCACCAGCAGAGATTACGGGTATAATTCACCCCTCCACTTT. It encodes CATSRDYGYNSPLHF.

This chain links TRBV5-3 with TRBJ1-1; possibly TRBD1 for D (6 bases). TRBV5-3 is labeled an ORF, and its function is uncertain. There are 15 residues in the CDR3. Trimming removed 3 bases from V and 4 bases from J, with 16 bases in between. The CDR3 loop is CARSSFLKGGTEAFF. The CDR3 DNA sequence: TGTGCCAGAAGCTCGTTTTTGAAGGGGGGCACTGAAGCTTTCTTT.

V is TRBV6-1 and J is TRBJ1-5; D is ambiguous. This CDR3 is built from 15 residues. Looked up from germline, CDR1 is MNHNS and CDR2 is SASEGT. The ends were cut back, 2 bases at V and 2 bases at J, with 10 bases in the middle. The CDR3, as DNA: TGTGCCAGCAGTGAATCGGCAGGAGGCAATCAGCCCCAGCATTTT. Amino acids: CASSESAGGNQPQHF.

This clone occurred a few times. The chain recombines TRBV7-9 with TRBJ2-5; D possibly corresponds to TRBD2 (7 bases). CDR3 length equals 17 residues. The V end was cut by 1 base, the J end by 2 bases, with 17 bases between. The germline V gene has CDR1 SEHNR and CDR2 FQNEAQ (reference sequence). CDR3 in amino acids: CASSLGAGAREQETQYF. The DNA for the CDR3 is TGTGCCAGCAGCTTAGGTGCGGGGGCAAGGGAGCAAGAGACCCAGTACTTC.

J is TRBJ2-7 and V is TRBV18; 8 bases fit TRBD1. With V trimmed by 3 bases and J by 6 bases, 13 bases remained unmatched. The germline V gene has CDR1 KGHSH and CDR2 LQKENI. CDR3 length: 16 amino acids. The CDR3 nucleotides are TGTGCCAGCTCACCCAAATCCCGGACAGGGCTAAGCGAGCAGTACTTC. Protein sequence: CASSPKSRTGLSEQYF.

The chain couples TRBV7-2 to TRBJ1-2; D is possibly TRBD1 (6 bases). Trimming left V 2 bases short and J 2 bases short, with 12 bases between. Germline-derived CDR1 and CDR2 are SGHTA and FQGNSA. The CDR3 is made up of 15 amino acids. The CDR3 coding sequence is TGTGCCAGCAGCTTAAGAGGGGGGAGGAACTATGGCTACACCTTC. Translating gives CASSLRGGRNYGYTF.

The chain links TRBV9 to TRBJ2-1; 8 nucleotides align to TRBD2. The germline gives CDR1 SGDLS, CDR2 YYNGEE. The junction had 7 bases not matched to a gene; V was cut back by 1 base and J by 7 bases. CDR3 size: 15 residues. DNA for the CDR3: TGTGCCAGCAGCGTAAGCGGGAGTTGGGCGAATGAGCAGTTCTTC. It translates to CASSVSGSWANEQFF.